What follows describes a single T cell receptor (beta chain). This record belongs to a study of blood T cell repertoires in COVID-19. As for the study in general: T cells, B-cell-depleted T cells, or PBMCs supplied cDNA or gDNA.

Measured with immunoSEQ multiplex PCR; TCRdb has only the in-frame clones, and not every one. The sample shows 200,000 to 250,000 clones, 86% of them seen only once. The sample was peripheral blood. This TCR was recovered from a woman between 25 and 40 years old who had recovered from COVID-19.

Here the CDR3 reads CASSYGQTNEQFF. The CDR3 bases are TGTGCCAGCAGTTACGGGCAGACCAATGAGCAGTTCTTC. This rearrangement joins TRBV6-5 to TRBJ2-1; no definite D call. Germline-derived CDR1 and CDR2 are MNHEY and SVGAGI. CDR3 length equals 13 residues. Trimming took 2 bases from V and 6 from J, leaving 8 bases between them.